The next 13 T cell receptor beta chains were all read from a single sample in a study of T cell clonotyping in hematopoietic cell transplantation. The assay was immunoSEQ multiplex PCR, and TCRdb's table has in-frame clones only and misses some. The table includes 25,000 to 30,000 clones, around 93% detected once. Time point noted: recipient sample about 28 days before transplant, after cytoreduction. Sequenced material: peripheral blood mononuclear cells, taken before stem cell transplant. The receptor source for this set is a man over 45 with acute myeloid leukemia. Some clones in this sample may be carry-over from other donors' samples.

The chain couples TRBV2 to TRBJ2-1, with D possibly being TRBD1 (6 bases). The CDR3 runs 13 residues. Trimming left V 5 bases short and J 4 bases short, with 9 bases between. The germline CDR1 and CDR2 sequences are SNHLY and FYNNEI. CDR3 protein: CASSKGVYNEQFF. The CDR3 coding sequence is TGTGCCAGCAGTAAGGGGGTTTACAATGAGCAGTTCTTC.

The rearrangement joins TRBV7-9 to TRBJ2-7; 7 positions agree with TRBD2. V was pared by 2 bases and J by 9 bases, with 7 bases of the junction left unmatched. Germline V CDR1 and CDR2: SEHNR, FQNEAQ (reference sequence). The CDR3 contains 13 residues. The CDR3 protein is CASSLPSGEVQYF. CDR3 bases: TGTGCCAGCAGCTTACCCAGCGGGGAGGTGCAGTACTTC.

This clone showed up just a few times. This chain joins TRBV2 and TRBJ2-7; TRBD2 is a possible D gene (5 bases). Germline CDR1 and CDR2: SNHLY and FYNNEI. The CDR3 is made up of 17 amino acids. Trimming removed 0 bases at V and 0 bases at J, with 15 bases between. The CDR3 DNA reads TGTGCCAGCAGTGAAGCGCGGACTCCCTGGAGCTCCTACGAGCAGTACTTC. This translates into CASSEARTPWSSYEQYF.

The gene calls are TRBV6-5 and TRBJ2-5; TRBD2 agrees at 7 bases. CDR1 and CDR2 (germline): MNHEY, SVGAGI. The CDR3 is 13 residues long. Unmatched junction bases numbered 7, after V lost 6 bases and J lost 6 bases. The CDR3 DNA follows: TGTGCCAGCAGCCCCGGGGAGGGGAAGACCCAGTACTTC. This gives the protein CASSPGEGKTQYF.

The chain recombines TRBV7-3 with TRBJ1-5, with TRBD1 identical over 12 bases. Looked up from germline, CDR1 is SGHTA and CDR2 is FQGTGA. The CDR3 runs to 17 residues. V trimming: 6 bases; J trimming: 4 bases; junction bases outside the gene matches: 10. The CDR3 bases are TGTGCCAGCAGTTCCGGGACAGGGGGCTTCTATAATCAGCCCCAGCATTTT. Translation: CASSSGTGGFYNQPQHF.

The chain is built from TRBV15 and TRBJ2-1; D call uncertain. The germline V and J ends were trimmed by 5 bases and 4 bases, with 9 bases remaining between them. This CDR3 has 13 amino acids. CDR1 is LNHNV, CDR2 YYDKDF, per germline (reference sequence). The CDR3 nucleotides read TGTGCCACCAGCGCCCCGCCGTACAATGAGCAGTTCTTC. This sequence encodes CATSAPPYNEQFF.

This chain uses TRBV2 with TRBJ1-2; D is perhaps TRBD1 (6 bases). Germline V CDR1 and CDR2: SNHLY, FYNNEI. Between the trimmed V and J ends, which lost 5 bases and 4 bases, there was a span of 14 bases. The CDR3 sequence is 14 residues long. CDR3 amino acids: CASSPTGYTYGYTF. The CDR3 nucleotides read TGTGCCAGCAGTCCAACAGGGTATACCTATGGCTACACCTTC.

The rearrangement links TRBV28 to TRBJ2-4; perhaps TRBD2 as D (6 bases). This CDR3 comprises 12 residues. In germline, CDR1 is MDHEN, CDR2 SYDVKM. CDR3 sequence reads: CGIGGEANIQYF. The CDR3 nucleotides are TGTGGCATTGGAGGGGAGGCAAACATTCAGTACTTC.

The chain uses TRBV9 and TRBJ1-3, with D possibly being TRBD1 (5 bases). There are 14 residues in the CDR3. Germline V CDR1 and CDR2: SGDLS, YYNGEE. Trimming removed 0 bases at V and 1 base at J, with 5 bases between. The CDR3 is CASSVEGSGNTIYF. The CDR3 DNA follows: TGTGCCAGCAGCGTAGAGGGGTCTGGAAACACCATATATTTT. The whole variable domain, filled in from reference TRBV9 and TRBJ1-3, reads DSGVTQTPKHLITATGQRVTLRCSPRSGDLSVYWYQQSLDQGLQFLIQYYNGEERAKGNILERFSAQQFPDLHSELNLSSLELGDSALYFCASSVEGSGNTIYFGEGSWLTVV.

This chain connects TRBV2 to TRBJ1-6; 7 bases match TRBD1. The J segment lost 14 bases and the V segment lost 3 bases, leaving 10 bases of the junction unmatched. The CDR3 is made up of 14 amino acids. The germline V gene has CDR1 SNHLY and CDR2 FYNNEI. The CDR3 loop reads CASSDRGGFATLHF. CDR3 in DNA: TGTGCCAGCAGTGACAGAGGGGGCTTTGCCACCCTCCACTTT.

V and J are TRBV5-1 and TRBJ2-2, with TRBD1 matching over 8 bases. The CDR3 is 15 residues long. The germline V gene has CDR1 SGHRS and CDR2 YFSETQ. With V trimmed by 4 bases and J by 3 bases, 5 bases remained unmatched. The CDR3, as DNA: TGCGCCAGCAGCCCAACAGGGGGAGACACCGGGGAGCTGTTTTTT. Its protein product is CASSPTGGDTGELFF. The whole variable domain, filled in from reference TRBV5-1 and TRBJ2-2, reads KAGVTQTPRYLIKTRGQQVTLSCSPISGHRSVSWYQQTPGQGLQFLFEYFSETQRNKGNFPGRFSGRQFSNSRSEMNVSTLELGDSALYLCASSPTGGDTGELFFGEGSRLTVL.

This clone has only one observation. The gene calls are TRBV4-3 and TRBJ2-1; 7 positions agree with TRBD1. CDR3 size: 13 residues. Germline V gene lookup returns CDR1 LGHNA and CDR2 YSLEER. V lost 1 base to trimming and J lost 15 bases; unmatched junction nucleotides: 9. Here the CDR3 reads CASSQARGRQGFF. The CDR3 bases are TGCGCCAGCAGCCAAGCAAGGGGGCGGCAAGGGTTCTTC.

The chain carries TRBV5-1 and TRBJ2-7; a weak D match, TRBD2 (5 bases). Germline V lookup: CDR1 SGHRS, CDR2 YFSETQ. Trimming cost V 0 bases and J 6 bases, with 10 bases left between them. CDR3 size: 13 residues. The CDR3 sequence is CASSLGQAGEQYF. In DNA, the CDR3 is TGCGCCAGCAGCTTGGGGCAGGCGGGCGAGCAGTACTTC. Full variable domain (remainder filled in from reference TRBV5-1 and TRBJ2-7): KAGVTQTPRYLIKTRGQQVTLSCSPISGHRSVSWYQQTPGQGLQFLFEYFSETQRNKGNFPGRFSGRQFSNSRSEMNVSTLELGDSALYLCASSLGQAGEQYFGPGTRLTVT.